Here is one TCR beta chain with its context. Its target antigen remains unknown. No much larger clone is present one base from it, and per-base qualities are unavailable. The immunoSEQ Assay, a bias-controlled multiplex PCR, was used to amplify TCRbeta CDR3 regions from genomic DNA. The published analysis was carried out like this. The number of nucleated cells in each sample was estimated from the amplification of reference gene primers within the assay. To quantify the absolute abundance of each unique TCRbeta CDR3 rearrangement, sequence reads were collapsed and filtered. For each sample, productive Simpson clonality was calculated as the square root of Simpson's diversity index over productive rearrangements. TCRdb's version of the immuneACCESS table is confined to in-frame rearrangements and falls short of the full clone set. An unresolved V gene accounts for under half of the shortfall where checked; the remainder is of unknown origin. That table supplies the V and J calls and clone size; D and trimming were determined from the DNA. This sample holds over 300,000 clones; nearly 90% were observed only once. The leading ten clones occupy around 6.3% of the sample.

The data are from a study of blood T cell repertoires in COVID-19 (dated by TCRdb to 2020 to 2022). Regarding the research as a whole: The collaborator samples originated in the United States, Italy and Spain and spanned the acute and convalescent phases of COVID-19. The prospective study material was composed of cDNA or gDNA derived from T cells, B-cell-depleted T cells, or PBMCs. The dataset comprised deeply sampled blood TCRbeta repertoires from subjects exposed to, actively infected with, or recovered from COVID-19. The repertoires were made available in a free public database intended to serve as a resource for research on the immune response to SARS-CoV-2. Samples were obtained from the ongoing ImmuneRACE study (first 160 participants) and from about 1,300 subjects provided by 6 global collaborators. A de-identified subject ID, COVID-19 status, age in years and sex were almost always included in the sample metadata. Where HLA class I and class II types were available, the types were taken from metadata supplied by the sample provider, not from assay-based typing.

On the study overall, not on this receptor specifically: The amount of clinical and demographic metadata varied by source and participant and was provided uncurated.

The CDR3 runs 11 residues from the cysteine to the phenylalanine. Just the 33-base CDR3 DNA is kept, in frame starting at base 1. A distance of 10 bases separates the germline ends of V and J, which lose 6 bases and 8 bases respectively. The CDR1 and CDR2 encoded by the germline V gene are MNHEY and SVGAGI. Collaborating institutions collected whole blood in K2EDTA tubes following their own protocols. For TCRbeta analysis, collaborators shipped samples as frozen whole blood, isolated PBMCs, or DNA extracted from either of those sample types. The chain is encoded by TRBV6-5 joined to TRBJ1-2; TRBD1 is a possible D gene, resting on 5 matching bases. This sequence originates from a man younger than 35 with active or convalescent COVID-19. The sequenced sample was peripheral blood. The CDR3 region has the sequence CASSQGVGYTF. The bases are TGTGCCAGCAGCCAGGGCGTCGGCTACACCTTC.